This T cell receptor (beta chain) was found in a study of shared clonotypes between healthy human individuals. Libraries were prepared by immunoSEQ multiplex PCR; TCRdb keeps only in-frame clonotypes and omits some of them. In the table there are 2,500,000 or so clones, 80% to 95% of which are singletons. The CDR3 totals 15 residues. Trimming pared 0 bases from V and 4 bases from J, leaving 12 bases between. Looked up from germline, CDR1 is ENHRY and CDR2 is SYGVKD. V usage is TRBV10-3 and J usage is TRBJ1-2; D remains ambiguous. Sequenced input: naive CD4+ T cells from PBMCs. Stated subset: CD45RA+ positively selected. The sequence was collected from a man between 18 and 35 years old in good health. Some clones in this sample may be carry-over from other donors' samples. Here the CDR3 DNA reads TGTGCCATCAGTGAGTCCGAGGTGGGAATCTATGGCTACACCTTC. Its translation is CAISESEVGIYGYTF.